This TCR beta chain was captured by sequencing in a study of OX40 agonist ivuxolimab in advanced cancers. In the study overall: Prior anti-PD-1, anti-PD-L1 or anti-CTLA-4 therapy did not bar entry, and approximately 40% had some. Study-wide points: Partly responding patients at 0.1-3.0 mg/kg showed some of the smallest clonal expansion. Expanded peripheral T-cell antigen specificity went undetermined.

The data were produced by immunoSEQ multiplex PCR, yet TCRdb's version contains in-frame clones alone and is incomplete. The data hold some 86,000 clones, with approximately 88% observed a single time. The germline V gene has CDR1 MNHEY and CDR2 SMNVEV (reference sequence). The V and J ends lost 5 bases and 4 bases respectively, with 17 bases between them. The CDR3 length is 15 residues. In regard to this clone: Its antigen is currently unknown.

The investigators sampled blood at baseline, at cycle 4 day 1, and at cycle 7 day 1. This clonotype was sampled from an adult with an advanced solid tumor such as melanoma, head and neck, liver or kidney cancer. Sample: CD4+ or CD8+ T cells sorted from blood, taken in a trial of the OX40 agonist ivuxolimab. The chain combines TRBV27 with TRBJ1-2; no firm D call. As DNA, the CDR3 is TGTGCCAGCAGTCGGGCGAAGAGTACGGGCTATGGCTACACCTTC. It specifies CASSRAKSTGYGYTF.